The rows below give T cell receptor beta chains drawn from one sample of a study of blood T cell repertoires in COVID-19. Profiling relied on immunoSEQ multiplex PCR, and the TCRdb table lists in-frame clones only, not all of them. The sample shows over 110,000 clones, around 80% of them seen only once. Sequenced sample: peripheral blood. Receptors originate from a man aged 60 to 69 with acute or convalescent COVID-19. Both conserved end residues are part of each CDR3. D genes are given only for firm matches. Clone size appears in some rows only: once, few, many, or a class for an expanded clone.

clone_size: NA
v_call: TRBV7-9
d_call: NA
j_call: TRBJ2-2
cdr3_nt: TGTGCCAGCAGCTTGTCGCTAGTAGACACCGGGGAGCTGTTTTTT
cdr3_aa: CASSLSLVDTGELFF

clone_size: few
v_call: TRBV7-2
d_call: TRBD1
j_call: TRBJ1-2
cdr3_nt: TGTGCCAGCAGCTTGGGGGACAGGGGGTCCACCTATGGCTACACCTTC
cdr3_aa: CASSLGDRGSTYGYTF

clone_size: NA
v_call: TRBV5-5
d_call: TRBD1
j_call: TRBJ2-2
cdr3_nt: TGTGCCAGCAGCGGGGGACAGCTACTTACCGGGGAGCTGTTTTTT
cdr3_aa: CASSGGQLLTGELFF

clone_size: NA
v_call: TRBV3-1/TRBV3-2
d_call: NA
j_call: TRBJ1-3
cdr3_nt: TGTGCCAGCAGCCATAGACAGACATTGACTGGAAACACCATATATTTT
cdr3_aa: CASSHRQTLTGNTIYF

clone_size: NA
v_call: TRBV27
d_call: TRBD2
j_call: TRBJ2-1
cdr3_nt: TGTGCCAGCAGTTACCTAGCGGGAGCGGGTTCGAATGAGCAGTTCTTC
cdr3_aa: CASSYLAGAGSNEQFF

clone_size: NA
v_call: TRBV7-2
d_call: NA
j_call: TRBJ1-4
cdr3_nt: TGTGCCAGCAGCCGCCAAGGCTCCAGGGATGAAAAACTGTTTTTT
cdr3_aa: CASSRQGSRDEKLFF

clone_size: NA
v_call: TRBV4-2
d_call: TRBD2
j_call: TRBJ2-1
cdr3_nt: TGTGCCAGCAGCCAAGAATCTCTAGCGGGGGGTGAGCAGTTCTTC
cdr3_aa: CASSQESLAGGEQFF

clone_size: NA
v_call: TRBV4-1
d_call: TRBD2
j_call: TRBJ2-3
cdr3_nt: TGCGCCAGCAGCCTGCAGACTAGCATGGATACGCAGTATTTT
cdr3_aa: CASSLQTSMDTQYF

clone_size: NA
v_call: TRBV24-1
d_call: NA
j_call: TRBJ1-1
cdr3_nt: TGTGCCACCAGTGACCGGAGAGCCACTGAAGCTTTCTTT
cdr3_aa: CATSDRRATEAFF

clone_size: NA
v_call: TRBV2
d_call: NA
j_call: TRBJ2-3
cdr3_nt: TGTGCCAGCAGTGAAGCGGAATCGCGGGTCCGAAGAGATACGCAGTATTTT
cdr3_aa: CASSEAESRVRRDTQYF

clone_size: NA
v_call: TRBV7-2
d_call: NA
j_call: TRBJ1-3
cdr3_nt: TGTGCCAGCAGCTTAGGAGGATACAGAAACACCATATATTTT
cdr3_aa: CASSLGGYRNTIYF

clone_size: NA
v_call: TRBV28
d_call: TRBD1
j_call: TRBJ2-7
cdr3_nt: TGTGCCAGCAGGCCGGGACAGGGCCTCTACGAGCAGTACTTC
cdr3_aa: CASRPGQGLYEQYF

clone_size: once
v_call: TRBV18
d_call: NA
j_call: TRBJ2-2
cdr3_nt: TGTGCCAGCTCACCACGGACACCTGACACCGGGGAGCTGTTTTTT
cdr3_aa: CASSPRTPDTGELFF

clone_size: NA
v_call: TRBV6-5
d_call: NA
j_call: TRBJ1-1
cdr3_nt: TGTGCCAGCAGTCTGGGGGCTGTAGCTTTCTTT
cdr3_aa: CASSLGAVAFF

clone_size: NA
v_call: TRBV6-1
d_call: NA
j_call: TRBJ1-5
cdr3_nt: TGTGCCAGCAGTGATACTTGGGGGGTCAATCAGCCCCAGCATTTT
cdr3_aa: CASSDTWGVNQPQHF

clone_size: NA
v_call: TRBV28
d_call: NA
j_call: TRBJ2-4
cdr3_nt: TGTGCCAGCAGTTTAGGGGGGATCGACAAAAACATTCAGTACTTC
cdr3_aa: CASSLGGIDKNIQYF

clone_size: NA
v_call: TRBV7-9
d_call: NA
j_call: TRBJ1-1
cdr3_nt: TGTGCCAGCAGCTCGTCCAGTTTCTACACTGAAGCTTTCTTT
cdr3_aa: CASSSSSFYTEAFF

clone_size: NA
v_call: TRBV3-1/TRBV3-2
d_call: NA
j_call: TRBJ1-2
cdr3_nt: TGTGCCAGCAGCCAGCAGGGGTCTCTCGGCTATGGCTACACCTTC
cdr3_aa: CASSQQGSLGYGYTF

clone_size: NA
v_call: TRBV28
d_call: NA
j_call: TRBJ1-5
cdr3_nt: TGTGCCAGCAGAGCAACCGGGGGGCGGAATCAGCCCCAGCATTTT
cdr3_aa: CASRATGGRNQPQHF

clone_size: NA
v_call: TRBV18
d_call: NA
j_call: TRBJ2-7
cdr3_nt: TGTGCCAGCTCCGCCGGGGTCTACGAGCAGTACTTC
cdr3_aa: CASSAGVYEQYF

clone_size: NA
v_call: TRBV6-5
d_call: TRBD1
j_call: TRBJ1-4
cdr3_nt: TGTGCCAGCAGTACAGGGGGTCGGATTGAAAAACTGTTTTTT
cdr3_aa: CASSTGGRIEKLFF

clone_size: NA
v_call: TRBV25-1
d_call: TRBD1
j_call: TRBJ2-5
cdr3_nt: TGTGCCAGCAGTGAATACAGGGGGCGAGAGACCCAGTACTTC
cdr3_aa: CASSEYRGRETQYF

clone_size: NA
v_call: TRBV18
d_call: TRBD2
j_call: TRBJ2-3
cdr3_nt: TGTGCCAGCTCTCCAAAGGGACTAGCCGCAGATACGCAGTATTTT
cdr3_aa: CASSPKGLAADTQYF

clone_size: NA
v_call: TRBV5-5
d_call: NA
j_call: TRBJ1-5
cdr3_nt: TGTGCCAGCAGCTTGGCCTTAGTAAATAGCAATCAGCCCCAGCATTTT
cdr3_aa: CASSLALVNSNQPQHF

clone_size: NA
v_call: TRBV19
d_call: NA
j_call: TRBJ1-1
cdr3_nt: TGTGCCAGTAGCCCCATGCTGACAGGCCACACTGAAGCTTTCTTT
cdr3_aa: CASSPMLTGHTEAFF

clone_size: NA
v_call: TRBV19
d_call: NA
j_call: TRBJ1-1
cdr3_nt: TGTGCCAGTAGTATAGAGGGAACAGGCGGCATGAACACTGAAGCTTTCTTT
cdr3_aa: CASSIEGTGGMNTEAFF

clone_size: NA
v_call: TRBV28
d_call: TRBD2
j_call: TRBJ2-7
cdr3_nt: TGTGCCAGTAACCGGGGACTAGCGCCGTACGAGCAGTACTTC
cdr3_aa: CASNRGLAPYEQYF

clone_size: NA
v_call: TRBV28
d_call: TRBD2
j_call: TRBJ2-5
cdr3_nt: TGTGCCAGCAGTTTAGGACTAGCGGGAGGTTCTGGGACCCAGTACTTC
cdr3_aa: CASSLGLAGGSGTQYF

clone_size: NA
v_call: TRBV11-2
d_call: TRBD1
j_call: TRBJ2-7
cdr3_nt: TGTGCCAGCAGCCTGGAAACAGGGGGAACGCGCGAGCAGTACTTC
cdr3_aa: CASSLETGGTREQYF

clone_size: NA
v_call: TRBV28
d_call: TRBD1
j_call: TRBJ1-5
cdr3_nt: TGTGCCAGCAGTTCCCGGGACAGCATAGTTCAGCCCCAGCATTTT
cdr3_aa: CASSSRDSIVQPQHF

clone_size: NA
v_call: TRBV30
d_call: NA
j_call: TRBJ1-1
cdr3_nt: TGTGCCTGGAGTGCACCGGGCCAAATTCCGGGGGCTTTCTTT
cdr3_aa: CAWSAPGQIPGAFF

clone_size: NA
v_call: TRBV11-3
d_call: TRBD2
j_call: TRBJ2-3
cdr3_nt: TGTGCCAGCAGCCCAGGACTAGCGGGAGCGGCAGATACGCAGTATTTT
cdr3_aa: CASSPGLAGAADTQYF

clone_size: NA
v_call: TRBV10-3
d_call: NA
j_call: TRBJ1-3
cdr3_nt: TGTGCCATCAGTGAATCCGGAGGGAGGATCTCTGGAAACACCATATATTTT
cdr3_aa: CAISESGGRISGNTIYF

clone_size: NA
v_call: TRBV7-2
d_call: NA
j_call: TRBJ1-2
cdr3_nt: TGTGCCAGCAGCTTAGGGTGGCAGTCCTATGGCTACACCTTC
cdr3_aa: CASSLGWQSYGYTF

clone_size: few
v_call: TRBV7-9
d_call: NA
j_call: TRBJ2-5
cdr3_nt: TGTGCCAGCAGCTTATTAAACCCAGGACAAGAGACCCAGTACTTC
cdr3_aa: CASSLLNPGQETQYF

clone_size: NA
v_call: TRBV2
d_call: NA
j_call: TRBJ1-5
cdr3_nt: TGTGCCAGCATGGTTCGGCCGGGGGGGCCCCAGCATTTT
cdr3_aa: CASMVRPGGPQHF

clone_size: NA
v_call: TRBV7-9
d_call: NA
j_call: TRBJ1-6
cdr3_nt: TGTGCCAGCAGCTTAACAGGGCGGAATTCACCCCTCCACTTT
cdr3_aa: CASSLTGRNSPLHF

clone_size: NA
v_call: TRBV6-5
d_call: NA
j_call: TRBJ2-1
cdr3_nt: TGTGCCAGCAGCCGGGGAGCCAATGAGCAGTTCTTC
cdr3_aa: CASSRGANEQFF

clone_size: NA
v_call: TRBV7-9
d_call: NA
j_call: TRBJ2-2
cdr3_nt: TGTGCCAGCAGCCCTTACACGAACACCGGGGAGCTGTTTTTT
cdr3_aa: CASSPYTNTGELFF

clone_size: NA
v_call: TRBV6-6
d_call: TRBD1
j_call: TRBJ2-7
cdr3_nt: TGTGCCAGCGGGGACAGGGTACCAGCCTACGAGCAGTACTTC
cdr3_aa: CASGDRVPAYEQYF

clone_size: few
v_call: TRBV4-1
d_call: NA
j_call: TRBJ2-7
cdr3_nt: TGCGCCAGCAGCCCCGCAGGCTCTTCGGGGGAGCAGTACTTC
cdr3_aa: CASSPAGSSGEQYF

clone_size: once
v_call: TRBV5-6
d_call: NA
j_call: TRBJ1-4
cdr3_nt: TGTGCCAGCAGTCTAGGACAGTCAGCAACTAATGAAAAACTGTTTTTT
cdr3_aa: CASSLGQSATNEKLFF

clone_size: NA
v_call: TRBV19
d_call: TRBD1
j_call: TRBJ1-5
cdr3_nt: TGTGCCAGTAGTATCGGGACAGGGACTCAGCCCCAGCATTTT
cdr3_aa: CASSIGTGTQPQHF

clone_size: NA
v_call: TRBV6-5
d_call: TRBD2
j_call: TRBJ2-3
cdr3_nt: TGTGCCAGCGGGGGGGGAGCGGTAGGGGTAGATACGCAGTATTTT
cdr3_aa: CASGGGAVGVDTQYF

clone_size: many
v_call: TRBV19
d_call: NA
j_call: TRBJ1-5
cdr3_nt: TGTGCCAGTAGGAGCGGGGGATACAGCAATCAGCCCCAGCATTTT
cdr3_aa: CASRSGGYSNQPQHF

clone_size: once
v_call: TRBV5-1
d_call: NA
j_call: TRBJ1-1
cdr3_nt: TGCGCCAGCAGCGCCCAAACAGGAAACACTGAAGCTTTCTTT
cdr3_aa: CASSAQTGNTEAFF

clone_size: NA
v_call: TRBV7-2
d_call: TRBD1
j_call: TRBJ1-3
cdr3_nt: TGTGCCAGCAGCGCCTGGACAGGGGCTGGAAACACCATATATTTT
cdr3_aa: CASSAWTGAGNTIYF

clone_size: NA
v_call: TRBV19
d_call: NA
j_call: TRBJ2-5
cdr3_nt: TGTGCCAGTAGTATAGGTCAGGACAGCTACCAAGAGACCCAGTACTTC
cdr3_aa: CASSIGQDSYQETQYF

clone_size: NA
v_call: TRBV28
d_call: TRBD2
j_call: TRBJ2-5
cdr3_nt: TGTGCCAGCAGTTCGCGGACTAGCGGGAGGTTCTCCCAGTACTTC
cdr3_aa: CASSSRTSGRFSQYF

clone_size: NA
v_call: TRBV28
d_call: NA
j_call: TRBJ1-2
cdr3_nt: TGTGCCAGCAGTTCTCCTACCGGGACAACTTTTGTTAACTATGGCTACACCTTC
cdr3_aa: CASSSPTGTTFVNYGYTF

clone_size: few
v_call: TRBV7-9
d_call: TRBD1
j_call: TRBJ1-2
cdr3_nt: TGTGCCAGCAGCTTAGACCAGGGGGCGTCAGGCTACACCTTC
cdr3_aa: CASSLDQGASGYTF

clone_size: NA
v_call: TRBV12-3/TRBV12-4
d_call: TRBD2
j_call: TRBJ2-1
cdr3_nt: TGTGCCAGCAGCCTACTAGCGGGGACGCAGTTCTTC
cdr3_aa: CASSLLAGTQFF

clone_size: NA
v_call: TRBV30
d_call: NA
j_call: TRBJ2-3
cdr3_nt: TGTGCCTGGAGAGCTAGCGTTAGCACAGATACGCAGTATTTT
cdr3_aa: CAWRASVSTDTQYF

clone_size: NA
v_call: TRBV7-9
d_call: TRBD1
j_call: TRBJ2-5
cdr3_nt: TGTGCCAGCAGCTTCCCGGGACAGGGAGGAGAGACCCAGTACTTC
cdr3_aa: CASSFPGQGGETQYF

clone_size: NA
v_call: TRBV7-2
d_call: TRBD2
j_call: TRBJ2-7
cdr3_nt: TGTGCCAGCAGCTTGGGGGGGACCTACGAGCAGTACTTC
cdr3_aa: CASSLGGTYEQYF